The clone carrying this T cell receptor beta chain was seen repeatedly, ten times or more. Synthesis of cDNA used 5'RACE (with 10-nucleotide random UMIs). TCRdb reanalysed the 5' RACE reads using MiXCR and keeps one entry per CDR3 protein. The sample yields around 28,000 distinct CDR3 sequences, more than 2% seen once. Germline CDR1 MNHEY, CDR2 SVGAGI. This CDR3 spans 15 amino acids. The junction had 5 bases not matched to a gene; V was cut back by 6 bases and J by 4 bases. The data originate from a study of neurological immune-mediated disorders. Material: PBMCs. This receptor was taken from a woman aged 45-65 years with multiple sclerosis. V and J are TRBV6-5 and TRBJ2-2; TRBD2 matches 10 bases. The CDR3 protein is CASSSLAGFTGELFF. DNA of the CDR3: TGTGCCAGCAGCTCACTAGCGGGGTTCACCGGGGAGCTGTTTTTT.